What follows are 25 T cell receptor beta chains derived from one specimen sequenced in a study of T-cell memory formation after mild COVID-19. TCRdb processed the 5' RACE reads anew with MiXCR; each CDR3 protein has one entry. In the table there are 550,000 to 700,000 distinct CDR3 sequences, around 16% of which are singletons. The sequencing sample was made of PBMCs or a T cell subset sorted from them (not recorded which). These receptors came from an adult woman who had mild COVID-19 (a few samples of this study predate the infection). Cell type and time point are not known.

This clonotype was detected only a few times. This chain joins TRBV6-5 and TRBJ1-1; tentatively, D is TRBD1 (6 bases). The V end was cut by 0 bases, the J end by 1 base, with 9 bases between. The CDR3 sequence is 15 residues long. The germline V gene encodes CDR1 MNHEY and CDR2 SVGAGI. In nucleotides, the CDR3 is TGTGCCAGCAGTTACTCAGTACAGGGGAACACTGAAGCTTTCTTT. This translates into CASSYSVQGNTEAFF.

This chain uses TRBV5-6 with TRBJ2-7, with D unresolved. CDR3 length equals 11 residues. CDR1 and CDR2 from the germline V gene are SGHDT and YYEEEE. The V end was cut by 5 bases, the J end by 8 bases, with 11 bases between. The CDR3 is CASSLLEKQYF. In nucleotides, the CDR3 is TGTGCCAGCAGTCTGCTGGAGAAGCAGTACTTC.

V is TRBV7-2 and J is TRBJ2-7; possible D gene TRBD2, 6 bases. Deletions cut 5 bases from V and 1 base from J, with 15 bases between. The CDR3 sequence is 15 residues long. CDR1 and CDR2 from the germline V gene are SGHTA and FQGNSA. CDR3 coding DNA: TGTGCCAGCAGCCTTCGGGGGTTAGGTTCCTACGAGCAGTACTTC. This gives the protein CASSLRGLGSYEQYF.

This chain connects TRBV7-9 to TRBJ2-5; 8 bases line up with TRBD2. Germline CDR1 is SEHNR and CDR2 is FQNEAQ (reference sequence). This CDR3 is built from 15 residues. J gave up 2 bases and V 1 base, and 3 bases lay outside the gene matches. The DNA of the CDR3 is TGTGCCAGCAGCTTAGAACTAGCGGAGCAAGAGACCCAGTACTTC. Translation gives CASSLELAEQETQYF.

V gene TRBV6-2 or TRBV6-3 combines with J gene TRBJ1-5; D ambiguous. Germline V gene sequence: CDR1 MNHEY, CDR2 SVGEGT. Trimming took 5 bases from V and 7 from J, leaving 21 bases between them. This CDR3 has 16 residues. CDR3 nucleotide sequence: TGTGCCAGCAGTGTTTTCACATCACCCGGGAGCCAGCCCCAGCATTTT. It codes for CASSVFTSPGSQPQHF.

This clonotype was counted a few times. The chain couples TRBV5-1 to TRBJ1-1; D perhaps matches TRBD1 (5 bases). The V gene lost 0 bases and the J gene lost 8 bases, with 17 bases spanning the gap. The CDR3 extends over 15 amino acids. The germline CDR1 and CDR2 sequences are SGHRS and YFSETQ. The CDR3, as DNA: TGCGCCAGCAGCTTGGGACAGAGCGATTTGGGCGAAGCTTTCTTT. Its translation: CASSLGQSDLGEAFF.

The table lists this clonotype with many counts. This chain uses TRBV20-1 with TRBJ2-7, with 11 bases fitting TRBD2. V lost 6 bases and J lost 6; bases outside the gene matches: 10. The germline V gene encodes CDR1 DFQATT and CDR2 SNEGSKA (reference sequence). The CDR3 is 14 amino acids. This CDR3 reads CSAPTSGSLLEQYF. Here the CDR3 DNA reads TGCAGTGCGCCTACTAGCGGGAGCCTCCTCGAGCAGTACTTC.

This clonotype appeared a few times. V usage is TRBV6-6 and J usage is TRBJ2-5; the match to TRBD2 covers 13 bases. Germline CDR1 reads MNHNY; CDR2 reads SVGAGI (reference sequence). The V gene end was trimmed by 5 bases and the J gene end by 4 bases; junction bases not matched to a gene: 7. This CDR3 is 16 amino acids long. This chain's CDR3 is CASSPTSGGAVETQYF. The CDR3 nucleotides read TGTGCCAGCAGTCCCACTAGCGGGGGGGCGGTAGAGACCCAGTACTTC.

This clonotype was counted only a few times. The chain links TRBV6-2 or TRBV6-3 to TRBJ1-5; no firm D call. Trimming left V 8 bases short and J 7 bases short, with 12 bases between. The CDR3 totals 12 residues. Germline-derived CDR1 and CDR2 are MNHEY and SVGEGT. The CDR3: CASEGSSQPQHF. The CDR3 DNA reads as TGTGCCAGCGAAGGTAGTTCGCAGCCCCAGCATTTT.

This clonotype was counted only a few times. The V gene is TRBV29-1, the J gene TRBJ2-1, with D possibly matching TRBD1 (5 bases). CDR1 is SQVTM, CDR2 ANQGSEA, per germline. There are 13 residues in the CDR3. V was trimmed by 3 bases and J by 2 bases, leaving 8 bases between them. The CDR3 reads CSVDRAAYNEQFF. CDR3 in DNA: TGCAGCGTTGACAGGGCGGCCTACAATGAGCAGTTCTTC.

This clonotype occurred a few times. In DNA form, the CDR3 reads TGTGCCAGCAGTTTGACGGGACTCGCGTCAGATACGCAGTATTTT. Protein sequence: CASSLTGLASDTQYF. This sequence joins TRBV27 and TRBJ2-3; TRBD2 is a possible D gene (6 bases). Germline values: CDR1 MNHEY, CDR2 SMNVEV (reference sequence). The CDR3 extends over 15 amino acids. V was clipped by 3 bases and J by 4 bases, with 14 bases between them.

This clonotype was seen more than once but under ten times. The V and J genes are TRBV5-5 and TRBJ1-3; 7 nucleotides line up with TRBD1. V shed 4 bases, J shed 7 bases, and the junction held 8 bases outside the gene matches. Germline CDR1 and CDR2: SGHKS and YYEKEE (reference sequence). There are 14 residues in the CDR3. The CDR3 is CASSDLGGGNTIYF. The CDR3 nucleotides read TGTGCCAGCAGCGACCTAGGGGGCGGCAACACCATATATTTT. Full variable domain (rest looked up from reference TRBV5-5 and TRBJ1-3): DAGVTQSPTHLIKTRGQQVTLRCSPISGHKSVSWYQQVLGQGPQFIFQYYEKEERGRGNFPDRFSARQFPNYSSELNVNALLLGDSALYLCASSDLGGGNTIYFGEGSWLTVV.

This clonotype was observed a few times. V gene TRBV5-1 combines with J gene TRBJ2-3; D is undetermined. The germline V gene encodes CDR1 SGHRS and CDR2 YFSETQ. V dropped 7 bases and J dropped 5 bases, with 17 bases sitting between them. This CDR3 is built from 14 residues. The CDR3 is CASRGRSAQDTQYF. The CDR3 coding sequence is TGCGCCAGCCGAGGCAGGAGTGCACAAGATACGCAGTATTTT.

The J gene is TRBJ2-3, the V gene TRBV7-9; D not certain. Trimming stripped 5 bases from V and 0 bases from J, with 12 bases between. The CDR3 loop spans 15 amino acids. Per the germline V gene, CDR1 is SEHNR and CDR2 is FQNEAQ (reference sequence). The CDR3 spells CASSLDAASTDTQYF. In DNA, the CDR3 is TGTGCCAGCAGCCTAGACGCTGCTAGCACAGATACGCAGTATTTT. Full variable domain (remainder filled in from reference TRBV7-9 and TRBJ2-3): DTGVSQNPRHKITKRGQNVTFRCDPISEHNRLYWYRQTLGQGPEFLTYFQNEAQLEKSRLLSDRFSAERPKGSFSTLEIQRTEQGDSAMYLCASSLDAASTDTQYFGPGTRLTVL.

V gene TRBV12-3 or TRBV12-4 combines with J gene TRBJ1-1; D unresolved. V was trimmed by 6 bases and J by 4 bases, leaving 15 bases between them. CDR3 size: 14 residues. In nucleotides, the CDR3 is TGTGCCAGCAGAACGGACTCCTATTCCACTGAAGCTTTCTTT. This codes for CASRTDSYSTEAFF.

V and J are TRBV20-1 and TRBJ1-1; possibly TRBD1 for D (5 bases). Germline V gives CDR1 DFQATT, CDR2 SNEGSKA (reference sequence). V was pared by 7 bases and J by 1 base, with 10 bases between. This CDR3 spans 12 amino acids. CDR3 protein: CSGGTPNTEAFF. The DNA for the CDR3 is TGCAGTGGGGGCACCCCGAACACTGAAGCTTTCTTT.

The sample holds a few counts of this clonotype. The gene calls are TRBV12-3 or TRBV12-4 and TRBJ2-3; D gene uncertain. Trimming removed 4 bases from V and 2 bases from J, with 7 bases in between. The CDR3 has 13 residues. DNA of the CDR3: TGTGCCAGCAGTTATCGATTCACAGATACGCAGTATTTT. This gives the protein CASSYRFTDTQYF.

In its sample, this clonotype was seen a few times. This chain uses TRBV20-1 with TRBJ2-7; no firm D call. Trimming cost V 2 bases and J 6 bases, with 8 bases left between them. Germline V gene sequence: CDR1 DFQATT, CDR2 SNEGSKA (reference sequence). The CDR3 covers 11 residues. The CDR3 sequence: CSARQEREQYF. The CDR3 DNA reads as TGCAGTGCTAGACAAGAGCGCGAGCAGTACTTC.

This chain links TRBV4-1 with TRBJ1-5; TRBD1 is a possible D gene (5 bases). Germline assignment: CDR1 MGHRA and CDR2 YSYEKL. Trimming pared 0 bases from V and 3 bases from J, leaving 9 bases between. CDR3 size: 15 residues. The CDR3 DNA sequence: TGCGCCAGCAGCCAAGAAGACAGTTTCAATCAGCCCCAGCATTTT. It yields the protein CASSQEDSFNQPQHF.

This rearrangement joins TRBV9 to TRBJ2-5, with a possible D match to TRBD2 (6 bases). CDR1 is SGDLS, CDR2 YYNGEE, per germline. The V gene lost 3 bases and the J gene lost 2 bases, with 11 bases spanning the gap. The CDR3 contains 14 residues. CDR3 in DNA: TGTGCCAGCAGCGCCTTAGCGGCACAAGAGACCCAGTACTTC. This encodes CASSALAAQETQYF.

The CDR3 DNA follows: TGCAGCGTTTCCTACGACAGGGTACTGGGCAATCAGCCCCAGCATTTT. This gives the protein CSVSYDRVLGNQPQHF. This chain joins TRBV29-1 and TRBJ1-5; 7 bases agree with TRBD1. Germline V lookup: CDR1 SQVTM, CDR2 ANQGSEA. With 5 bases clipped from V and 2 bases from J, the junction kept 12 bases outside the gene matches. The CDR3 runs to 16 residues. The complete variable domain, with remaining parts taken from reference TRBV29-1 and TRBJ1-5, reads SAVISQKPSRDICQRGTSLTIQCQVDSQVTMMFWYRQQPGQSLTLIATANQGSEATYESGFVIDKFPISRPNLTFSTLTVSNMSPEDSSIYLCSVSYDRVLGNQPQHFGDGTRLSIL.

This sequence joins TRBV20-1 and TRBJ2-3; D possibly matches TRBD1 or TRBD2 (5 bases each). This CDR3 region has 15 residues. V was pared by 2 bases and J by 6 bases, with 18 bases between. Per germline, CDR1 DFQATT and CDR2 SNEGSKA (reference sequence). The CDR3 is CSARYSGRPVDTQYF. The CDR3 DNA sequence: TGCAGTGCTAGATATTCGGGGCGGCCCGTCGATACGCAGTATTTT.

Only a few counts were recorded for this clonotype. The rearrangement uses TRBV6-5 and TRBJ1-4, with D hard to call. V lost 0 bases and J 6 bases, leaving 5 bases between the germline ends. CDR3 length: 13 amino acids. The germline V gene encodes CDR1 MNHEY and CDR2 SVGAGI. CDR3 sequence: CASSYSMDEKLFF. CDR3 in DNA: TGTGCCAGCAGTTACTCGATGGATGAAAAACTGTTTTTT.

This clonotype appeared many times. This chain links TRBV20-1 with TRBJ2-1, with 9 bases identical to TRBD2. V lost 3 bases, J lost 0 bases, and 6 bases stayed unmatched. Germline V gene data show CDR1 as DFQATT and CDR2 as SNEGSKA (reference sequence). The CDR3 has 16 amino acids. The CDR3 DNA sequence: TGCAGTGCTAGGTTGGGTAGCGGGAGCTCCTACAATGAGCAGTTCTTC. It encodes CSARLGSGSSYNEQFF.

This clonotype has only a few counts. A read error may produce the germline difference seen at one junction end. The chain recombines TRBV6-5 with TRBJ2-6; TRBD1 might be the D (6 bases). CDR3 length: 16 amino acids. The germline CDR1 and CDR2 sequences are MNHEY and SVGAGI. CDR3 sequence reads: CASNYGRGYGANVLTF. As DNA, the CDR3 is TGTGCCAGCAATTACGGTAGGGGGTACGGGGCCAACGTCCTGACTTTC.